Below, 14 T cell receptor beta chains from the same sample are listed, as sequenced in a study of cytomegalovirus exposure and HLA in healthy donors. In the PCR, 60 Vbeta and 13 Jbeta primers were used. Repertoires were generated with immunoSEQ multiplex PCR, while TCRdb's copy carries only in-frame clones and drops some. This table has 100,000 to 150,000 clones, 60% to 85% appearing once. Sequenced: PBMCs. All receptors come from a woman under 30 in good health and CMV-seronegative.

CDR3 sequence (DNA): TGCGCCAGCAGCCCTACCCCCGACACGACGAACACCGGGGAGCTGTTTTTT. Its protein product is CASSPTPDTTNTGELFF. The chain couples TRBV5-1 to TRBJ2-2; unclear D gene. The CDR3 runs 17 residues. V shed 4 bases and J shed 0 bases, with 16 bases lying between them. The germline gives CDR1 SGHRS, CDR2 YFSETQ. Full variable domain (remainder filled in from reference TRBV5-1 and TRBJ2-2): KAGVTQTPRYLIKTRGQQVTLSCSPISGHRSVSWYQQTPGQGLQFLFEYFSETQRNKGNFPGRFSGRQFSNSRSEMNVSTLELGDSALYLCASSPTPDTTNTGELFFGEGSRLTVL.

The rearrangement joins TRBV2 to TRBJ2-7, with D hard to call. The V gene's germline CDR1 is SNHLY and CDR2 FYNNEI. The CDR3 is made up of 14 amino acids. V was shortened by 1 base and J by 1 base, with 8 bases between the two germline ends. The CDR3 DNA is TGTGCCAGCAGTGAAGTCGCCGGGTCCTACGAGCAGTACTTC. Translating gives CASSEVAGSYEQYF.

V is TRBV7-8 and J is TRBJ1-5; no reliable D call. The CDR3 runs 16 residues. The V end was cut by 1 base, the J end by 6 bases, with 16 bases between. Germline-derived CDR1 and CDR2 are SGHVS and FQNEAQ. CDR3 amino acids: CASSLDYQTSSQPQHF. The CDR3 nucleotides read TGTGCCAGCAGCTTAGATTACCAGACTTCGAGTCAGCCCCAGCATTTT.

The chain uses TRBV5-8 and TRBJ2-1, with a tentative D call TRBD2 (6 bases). CDR3 size: 14 residues. CDR1 is SGHTS, CDR2 YDEGEE, per germline. V shed 3 bases and J shed 1 base, with 8 bases lying between them. The CDR3 nucleotides are TGTGCCAGCAGCTCGCGGGGATCCTACAATGAGCAGTTCTTC. Translating it yields CASSSRGSYNEQFF.

The genes are TRBV2 and TRBJ1-1, with D possibly matching TRBD1 (6 bases). Looked up from germline, CDR1 is SNHLY and CDR2 is FYNNEI. This CDR3 is built from 15 residues. V was clipped by 2 bases and J by 2 bases, with 12 bases between them. The CDR3 loop reads CASSEMGHLNTEAFF. The CDR3 DNA is TGTGCCAGCAGTGAAATGGGACACCTAAACACTGAAGCTTTCTTT.

The chain combines TRBV27 with TRBJ1-2; D gene ambiguous. V gave up 4 bases and J gave up 9 bases, with 15 bases separating them. This CDR3 region has 13 residues. CDR1 and CDR2 from the germline V gene are MNHEY and SMNVEV (reference sequence). The CDR3 DNA reads TGTGCCAGCAGTTCCTATGGACTGGTTAGCTACACCTTC. Translated, it gives CASSSYGLVSYTF.

The V call is TRBV10-1, the J call TRBJ2-1; 9 bases agree with TRBD1. The CDR3 spans 15 residues. J gave up 6 bases and V 3 bases, and 6 bases lay outside the gene matches. Germline CDR1 and CDR2: WNHNN and SYGVQD (reference sequence). The CDR3 DNA follows: TGCGCCAGCAGTGATGCGACAGGGGGTATCAATGAGCAGTTCTTC. It encodes CASSDATGGINEQFF.

In its sample, this clone was seen a few times. V and J are TRBV30 and TRBJ2-1; 11 bases fit TRBD2. V lost 0 bases to trimming and J lost 15 bases; unmatched junction nucleotides: 10. Germline-derived CDR1 and CDR2 are GTSNPN and SVGIG (reference sequence). This CDR3 region has 14 residues. Written as DNA, the CDR3 is TGTGCCTGGAGTGTATTTAATAGCGGGAGGGGGGTGTTCTTC. The encoded protein is CAWSVFNSGRGVFF.

The V call is TRBV19, the J call TRBJ2-1; perhaps TRBD1 as D (6 bases). Germline CDR1 is LNHDA and CDR2 is SQIVND (reference sequence). The CDR3 totals 14 residues. V shed 3 bases and J shed 4 bases, with 10 bases lying between them. The CDR3 coding sequence is TGTGCCAGTAGTATGACAGGAACATACAATGAGCAGTTCTTC. Its protein product is CASSMTGTYNEQFF.

The chain couples TRBV4-1 to TRBJ2-1, with 7 nucleotides matching TRBD2. The V segment lost 1 base and the J segment 0 bases; nucleotides outside the gene matches: 3. The CDR3 is 16 amino acids. CDR1 MGHRA and CDR2 YSYEKL come from the germline V gene. The CDR3 protein is CASSQGSGISYNEQFF. The DNA for the CDR3 is TGCGCCAGCAGCCAAGGAAGCGGGATCTCCTACAATGAGCAGTTCTTC.

V is TRBV30 and J is TRBJ2-7, with a tentative D call TRBD2 (5 bases). V lost 2 bases and J 2 bases, leaving 16 bases between the germline ends. The CDR3 has 15 amino acids. The germline CDR1 and CDR2 sequences are GTSNPN and SVGIG (reference sequence). CDR3 loop: CAWSRGQSAAYEQYF. CDR3 in DNA: TGTGCCTGGAGTCGGGGTCAGTCCGCCGCCTACGAGCAGTACTTC.

This clone was recorded once. The rearrangement uses TRBV18 and TRBJ1-2, with D perhaps TRBD1 (5 bases). There are 17 residues in the CDR3. Germline lookup yields CDR1 KGHSH and CDR2 LQKENI. Trimming shortened V by 1 base and J by 7 bases, and 22 bases separated the two germline ends. CDR3 in amino acids: CASSPLNPGTHEPGYTF. The CDR3 nucleotides read TGTGCCAGCTCACCACTAAACCCCGGGACTCATGAACCTGGCTACACCTTC.

The chain recombines TRBV30 with TRBJ2-5; the D gene is possibly TRBD2 (7 bases). This CDR3 has 13 amino acids. Germline V CDR1 and CDR2: GTSNPN, SVGIG (reference sequence). Trimming shortened V by 0 bases and J by 4 bases, and 9 bases separated the two germline ends. The CDR3 region is CAWSVGGAETQYF. Here the CDR3 DNA reads TGTGCCTGGAGTGTTGGGGGGGCAGAGACCCAGTACTTC.

The V call is TRBV11-2, the J call TRBJ2-1; 10 nucleotides agree with TRBD2. With 1 base clipped from V and 7 bases from J, the junction kept 7 bases outside the gene matches. The germline V gene has CDR1 SGHAT and CDR2 FQNNGV. The CDR3 loop spans 16 amino acids. CDR3 sequence reads: CASSLVGLAGANEQFF. The CDR3 coding sequence is TGTGCCAGCAGCTTAGTAGGGCTAGCGGGAGCAAATGAGCAGTTCTTC.